This is a list of T cell receptor beta chains from one sample in a study of blood T cell repertoires in COVID-19. Here immunoSEQ multiplex PCR was the method, and the copy in TCRdb shows in-frame clones only, minus some. This table holds roughly 700,000 clones, 70% to 90% found once. The sample was peripheral blood. These receptor sequences come from a woman aged 18-29 years with acute or convalescent COVID-19. Each CDR3 is given with its conserved first and last residue. Fields, in order: V gene, D gene, clone size, J gene, CDR3 protein, CDR3 DNA. The D gene is left open where the match is weak. The size entry is marked missing in some rows and otherwise reads once, few, many or a size class.

v_gene: TRBV30
d_gene: TRBD2
abundance: NA
j_gene: TRBJ2-7
CDR3aa: CAWSVPGRVSYEQYF
CDR3nt: TGTGCCTGGAGTGTACCTGGGAGGGTCTCCTACGAGCAGTACTTC

v_gene: TRBV3-1/TRBV3-2
d_gene: NA
abundance: few
j_gene: TRBJ1-3
CDR3aa: CASSHRPGTGNTIYF
CDR3nt: TGTGCCAGCAGCCATCGTCCGGGTACTGGAAACACCATATATTTT

v_gene: TRBV6-5
d_gene: NA
abundance: NA
j_gene: TRBJ2-2
CDR3aa: CASSRRGNTGELFF
CDR3nt: TGTGCCAGCAGCCGCAGGGGCAACACCGGGGAGCTGTTTTTT

v_gene: TRBV19
d_gene: TRBD2
abundance: NA
j_gene: TRBJ2-2
CDR3aa: CASSALGTSGGTGELFF
CDR3nt: TGTGCCAGTAGTGCCCTAGGGACTAGCGGGGGGACCGGGGAGCTGTTTTTT

v_gene: TRBV12-3/TRBV12-4
d_gene: NA
abundance: NA
j_gene: TRBJ1-2
CDR3aa: CVTRGGDYGYTF
CDR3nt: TGTGTCACCAGGGGAGGTGACTATGGCTACACCTTC

v_gene: TRBV19
d_gene: NA
abundance: NA
j_gene: TRBJ1-5
CDR3aa: CASSISGGNQPQHF
CDR3nt: TGTGCCAGTAGTATATCGGGGGGCAATCAGCCCCAGCATTTT

v_gene: TRBV6-2/TRBV6-3
d_gene: NA
abundance: NA
j_gene: TRBJ1-1
CDR3aa: CASSYGPAGTEAFF
CDR3nt: TGTGCCAGCAGTTACGGCCCCGCGGGCACTGAAGCTTTCTTT

v_gene: TRBV15
d_gene: TRBD1
abundance: once
j_gene: TRBJ2-7
CDR3aa: CATSKDRGLNEQYF
CDR3nt: TGTGCCACCAGCAAGGACAGGGGGCTAAACGAGCAGTACTTC

v_gene: TRBV5-1
d_gene: NA
abundance: NA
j_gene: TRBJ1-3
CDR3aa: CASSRVADFSGNTIYF
CDR3nt: TGCGCCAGCAGCCGTGTGGCGGACTTCTCTGGAAACACCATATATTTT

v_gene: TRBV5-1
d_gene: NA
abundance: NA
j_gene: TRBJ2-2
CDR3aa: CASSLLNTGELFF
CDR3nt: TGCGCCAGCAGCTTGTTAAACACCGGGGAGCTGTTTTTT

v_gene: TRBV6-6
d_gene: NA
abundance: NA
j_gene: TRBJ1-2
CDR3aa: CASSRTDTTNYGYTF
CDR3nt: TGTGCCAGCAGTCGGACAGATACTACTAACTATGGCTACACCTTC

v_gene: TRBV18
d_gene: TRBD2
abundance: NA
j_gene: TRBJ2-7
CDR3aa: CASSPGRGISYEQYF
CDR3nt: TGTGCCAGCTCACCGGGGCGGGGGATCTCCTACGAGCAGTACTTC

v_gene: TRBV7-2
d_gene: TRBD1
abundance: NA
j_gene: TRBJ1-6
CDR3aa: CASSLDPTGRDSPLHF
CDR3nt: TGTGCCAGCAGCCTAGACCCGACAGGGAGAGATTCACCCCTCCACTTT

v_gene: TRBV5-4
d_gene: NA
abundance: NA
j_gene: TRBJ1-2
CDR3aa: CASRRGESGYTF
CDR3nt: TGTGCCAGCAGACGGGGGGAGAGTGGCTACACCTTC